Sequencing of this T cell receptor (beta chain) was carried out in a study of regulatory and conventional T cells in RAG deficiency. With respect to this clone: The antigen is unknown.

General observations from the study: Compared with controls, unique Treg TCR beta sequences dropped around 100-fold in Omenn syndrome and CID/AS.

The CDR3 consists of 16 residues. CDR1 and CDR2 from the germline V gene are SGHVS and FQNEAQ. The ends lost 1 base at V and 1 base at J; junction bases unmatched: 2. The assay was immunoSEQ multiplex PCR, and TCRdb's table has in-frame clones only and misses some. The table lists some 30,000 clones, about 87% of them singletons. This sample was shared with a second study, whose subject was regulatory T cells. According to that study: The PCR used 52 TRBV and 13 TRBJ primers. Regulatory T cells showed the strongest V-J pair restriction and V/J gene skewing among patient repertoires.

This chain uses TRBV7-8 with TRBJ2-2, with 8 bases aligning to TRBD1. This sequence was found in a human donor in good health. Source material: CD8+ T cells sorted from blood. The CDR3 sequence: CASSLGGTGNTGELFF. CDR3 nucleotides: TGTGCCAGCAGCTTAGGAGGGACAGGGAACACCGGGGAGCTGTTTTTT.